A selection of T cell receptor beta chains follows, all from one sample in a study of technical replicates of blood from several donors. Produced via immunoSEQ multiplex PCR; TCRdb's table is partial and in-frame only. The sample gives 75,000 to 95,000 clones, roughly 94% of which show up once; approximately 0.25% is in the top ten. Sequenced: T cells isolated from PBMCs. The receptor set was obtained from a human donor in good health. Each CDR3 is given with its conserved first and last residue. A D gene is named only where the DNA matches it firmly. The size of a clone is reported for some rows only, either as once, few or many, or as a class for expanded clones.

TRBJ1-1 - TRBV6-9 - 17 TGTGCCAGCAGGAAAACCGATAACAGGGCGAAAAACACTGAAGCTTTCTTT CASRKTDNRAKNTEAFF
TRBJ2-7 TRBD2 TRBV6-1 once 15 TGTGCCAGCAGCTTACTAGCGGGGTTTTCCTACGAGCAGTACTTC CASSLLAGFSYEQYF
TRBJ1-1 - TRBV5-1 - 13 TGCGCCAGCAATGAACAGGGTTTCACTGAAGCTTTCTTT CASNEQGFTEAFF
TRBJ1-1 - TRBV4-1 once 15 TGCGCCAGCAGCCTTACAGGGTCAAGGAACACTGAAGCTTTCTTT CASSLTGSRNTEAFF
TRBJ2-1 TRBD1 TRBV10-1 - 14 TGCGCCAGCAGTGAGCCCCCTCATTCAGGGGGGCAGTTCTTC CASSEPPHSGGQFF
TRBJ2-7 TRBD2 TRBV10-2 - 14 TGCGCCAGCAGTGACAGCGGGAGGGCCTACGAGCAGTACTTC CASSDSGRAYEQYF
TRBJ2-3 TRBD2 TRBV6-4 - 15 TGTGCCAGCAGTCCGACTAGCGTTGGCACAGATACGCAGTATTTT CASSPTSVGTDTQYF
TRBJ2-3 - TRBV6-5 - 12 TGTGCCACCACAGGGCTCACAGATACGCAGTATTTT CATTGLTDTQYF
TRBJ1-4 TRBD1 TRBV19 once 16 TGTGCCAGTAGCCGGCCCCCCACAGGGGCTTATGAAAAACTGTTTTTT CASSRPPTGAYEKLFF
TRBJ2-7 TRBD1 TRBV27 - 15 TGTGCCAGCAGTTTATACGGGACAGGGGAGTACGAGCAGTACTTC CASSLYGTGEYEQYF
TRBJ2-7 - TRBV6-6 - 16 TGTGCCAGCAGTTACTCTCGGACAGCCACCCTCTACGAGCAGTACTTC CASSYSRTATLYEQYF
TRBJ2-4 - TRBV6-5 - 15 TGTGCCAGCAGTTACTCGAGTGGGGCCCGATTCATTCAGTACTTC CASSYSSGARFIQYF
TRBJ2-7 TRBD1 TRBV2 - 12 TGTGCCAGCAGTGCGACAGGGAACGAGCAGTACTTC CASSATGNEQYF
TRBJ1-6 - TRBV4-2 - 17 TGTGCCAGCAGCCAAGTCGGGGGGCGCTTCTATAATTCACCCCTCCACTTT CASSQVGGRFYNSPLHF
TRBJ2-1 TRBD2 TRBV19 - 14 TGTGCCAGTACGACTAGCGGGGGGAATTATGAGCAGTTCTTC CASTTSGGNYEQFF
TRBJ2-7 - TRBV4-1 - 15 TGCGCCAGCAGCAAAGGACTATTTAAGACCTACGAGCAGTACTTC CASSKGLFKTYEQYF
TRBJ2-5 - TRBV5-4 - 13 TGTGCCAGCAGCTTGGCCAGGCAAGAGACCCAGTACTTC CASSLARQETQYF
TRBJ1-2 TRBD1 TRBV5-6 - 18 TGTGCCAGCAGCTCGAAGAGGGGACAGGGGGTAAACAACTATGGCTACACCTTC CASSSKRGQGVNNYGYTF
TRBJ2-1 - TRBV7-2 - 14 TGTGCCAGCAGCTTAGGGGCAGGTTACAATGAGCAGTTCTTC CASSLGAGYNEQFF
TRBJ2-2 - TRBV2 - 14 TGTGCCAGCCGTGGGGGCCCGAACACCGGGGAGCTGTTTTTT CASRGGPNTGELFF
TRBJ1-3 TRBD1 TRBV10-3 once 18 TGTGCCATCAGTGAGCCGGAAGTGACAGGGATATCTGGAAACACCATATATTTT CAISEPEVTGISGNTIYF
TRBJ1-2 - TRBV29-1 - 13 TGCAGCGTCGACAGTCCCCTCTATCTAGGCTACACCTTC CSVDSPLYLGYTF
TRBJ2-3 TRBD2 TRBV28 - 15 TGTGCCAGCAGTACTAGCGGGATCGGCACAGATACGCAGTATTTT CASSTSGIGTDTQYF
TRBJ2-7 TRBD2 TRBV7-8 - 18 TGTGCCAGCAGCCCGTGGACTAGCGGGTTAAAGATAACCCACGAGCAGTACTTC CASSPWTSGLKITHEQYF
TRBJ1-1 - TRBV6-5 once 14 TGTGCCAGCAGTTACTCTTGGGGGCAAGCTGAAGCTTTCTTT CASSYSWGQAEAFF
TRBJ2-1 - TRBV27 - 14 TGTGCCAGCAGTCCGGGATCAAGGGCGTCTGAGCAGTTCTTC CASSPGSRASEQFF
TRBJ1-6 TRBD1 TRBV5-1 - 15 TGCGCCAGCAGCCCGGGGCAGGGGGTTAGATCACCCCTCCACTTT CASSPGQGVRSPLHF
TRBJ2-1 TRBD2 TRBV6-4 - 17 TGTGCCAGCAGTCGACTAGCGGGGGGGCCCTCCTACAATGAGCAGTTCTTC CASSRLAGGPSYNEQFF
TRBJ1-1 TRBD1 TRBV2 - 18 TGTGCCAGCATCGGGACAGGGGGCCGCCGGGTTCTGAACACTGAAGCTTTCTTT CASIGTGGRRVLNTEAFF
TRBJ2-2 - TRBV27 - 14 TGTGCCAGCACCCTTTATGCCAGGGCCGGGGAGCTGTTTTTT CASTLYARAGELFF
TRBJ1-2 TRBD1 TRBV4-1 few 15 TGCGCCAGCAGCCAGCAACAGGGGGATCCAAGTGGCTACACCTTC CASSQQQGDPSGYTF
TRBJ1-2 - TRBV7-2 once 15 TGTGCCAGCAGCTTAAGGCAGGGGCAAGACTATGGCTACACCTTC CASSLRQGQDYGYTF
TRBJ2-1 - TRBV27 - 16 TGTGCCAGCAGTTCCCCGGGGGTTTGGCGAATCAATGAGCAGTTCTTC CASSSPGVWRINEQFF
TRBJ2-3 TRBD1 TRBV4-1 - 18 TGCGCCAGCAGCGCCTCCGGGACAGTTTCTTCACACACAGATACGCAGTATTTT CASSASGTVSSHTDTQYF
TRBJ2-7 - TRBV5-1 - 15 TGCGCCAGCAGCTTGGGACTGACTAGGCCCCCCGAGCAGTACTTC CASSLGLTRPPEQYF
TRBJ1-1 TRBD1 TRBV7-9 - 11 TGTGCCAGCAGCTGGACAGGGATTGCTTTCTTT CASSWTGIAFF
TRBJ2-5 - TRBV28 - 17 TGTGCCAGCAGTCCGGTTCGGGTCCGCTTTCTCCAAGAGACCCAGTACTTC CASSPVRVRFLQETQYF
TRBJ2-7 - TRBV14 - 13 TGTGCCAGCAGCCACGGACAGAACTACGAGCAGTACTTC CASSHGQNYEQYF
TRBJ1-5 - TRBV19 - 15 TGTGCCAGTAGTATACGGGCAGGGGAGGGTCAGCCCCAGCATTTT CASSIRAGEGQPQHF
TRBJ2-1 - TRBV6-5 - 15 TGTGCCAGCAGTTACTCGATATTAGGCGGCAATGAGCAGTTCTTC CASSYSILGGNEQFF
TRBJ1-2 - TRBV7-2 once 14 TGTGCCAGCAGCCGGAATCTAGGGGGTGGCGGCTACACCTTC CASSRNLGGGGYTF
TRBJ1-4 TRBD1 TRBV7-3 - 13 TGTGCCAGCAGACAGGGGGGTCAGGAAAAACTGTTTTTT CASRQGGQEKLFF
TRBJ2-7 - TRBV4-2 once 14 TGTGCCAGCAGAGCGGACCACTACAACTACGAGCAGTACTTC CASRADHYNYEQYF
TRBJ2-5 - TRBV5-4 once 14 TGTGCCAGCAGCTTGGAAGGAGGGTCAGAGACCCAGTACTTC CASSLEGGSETQYF
TRBJ2-7 - TRBV28 - 12 TGTGCCAGCTCCAAGGGGATCTACGAGCAGTACTTC CASSKGIYEQYF
TRBJ1-5 TRBD1 TRBV6-1 - 15 TGTGCCAGCAGTGAACCCGGACAGGGGGGACAGCCCCAGCATTTT CASSEPGQGGQPQHF
TRBJ2-2 - TRBV5-1 - 14 TGCGCCAGCTACAACAACAGAAACACCGGGGAGCTGTTTTTT CASYNNRNTGELFF
TRBJ1-5 - TRBV9 - 15 TGTGCCAGCAGCACGACAGTCAATAGCAATCAGCCCCAGCATTTT CASSTTVNSNQPQHF
TRBJ2-1 - TRBV29-1 - 10 TGCAGCCTCCGGAGCAATGAGCAGTTCTTC CSLRSNEQFF
TRBJ2-1 TRBD2 TRBV7-2 - 15 TGTGCCAGCAGCTTAACCCAGCGGGGGTACAATGAGCAGTTCTTC CASSLTQRGYNEQFF
TRBJ2-3 - TRBV7-3 - 13 TGTGCATGGGCGGGGGCTAGCACAGATACGCAGTATTTT CAWAGASTDTQYF
TRBJ1-2 - TRBV6-6 - 13 TGTGCCAGCAGCTACGACAGGACATATGGCTACACCTTC CASSYDRTYGYTF
TRBJ1-6 TRBD1 TRBV4-2 - 17 TGTGCCAGCAGCCAAGAGGGACAGGGGTCTTCCCATTCACCCCTCCACTTT CASSQEGQGSSHSPLHF
TRBJ2-2 TRBD2 TRBV5-4 - 15 TGTGCCAGCAGACGAACCGGGACTATATCCGGGGAGCTGTTTTTT CASRRTGTISGELFF
TRBJ1-1 TRBD1 TRBV9 - 13 TGTGCCAGCAGTGGACAGGGGAACACTGAAGCTTTCTTT CASSGQGNTEAFF
TRBJ1-1 - TRBV27 - 13 TGTGCCAGCAGAGATCCAGGATACACTGAAGCTTTCTTT CASRDPGYTEAFF
TRBJ2-7 TRBD1 TRBV7-8 once 15 TGTGCCAGCAGCTTACCCGGGACAGGGGTCGCCGAGCAGTACTTC CASSLPGTGVAEQYF
TRBJ1-2 TRBD1 TRBV6-1 - 15 TGTGCCAGCAGTGTAACCGGGACAGGGTCGGCTGGCTACACCTTC CASSVTGTGSAGYTF